What follows are 27 T cell receptor beta chains derived from one specimen sequenced in a study of blood T cell repertoires in COVID-19. The method was immunoSEQ multiplex PCR; TCRdb's version includes in-frame clones alone and lacks a portion of them. The table shows roughly 95,000 clones, with about 80% occurring only once. The sample taken for sequencing was peripheral blood. Receptors originate from a man aged 55 to 69 with acute or convalescent COVID-19.

V and J are TRBV6-5 and TRBJ1-3; a weak D match, TRBD1 (5 bases). The V and J ends lost 6 bases and 13 bases respectively, with 19 bases between them. Looked up from germline, CDR1 is MNHEY and CDR2 is SVGAGI. The CDR3 has 13 amino acids. CDR3 residues: CASSAGTSHHIYF. DNA of the CDR3: TGTGCCAGCAGCGCCGGGACTAGTCACCATATATATTTT.

The chain is built from TRBV18 and TRBJ1-1; 9 bases are a match to TRBD1. Germline V gene lookup returns CDR1 KGHSH and CDR2 LQKENI. J lost 7 bases, V lost 4 bases, and 10 bases had no gene match. The CDR3 is 15 amino acids. CDR3 region: CASSLWTGESIEAFF. The CDR3 nucleotides are TGTGCCAGCTCACTCTGGACAGGGGAGTCGATTGAAGCTTTCTTT.

This sequence joins TRBV29-1 and TRBJ2-5; 10 bases map to TRBD1. Germline V gives CDR1 SQVTM, CDR2 ANQGSEA. The CDR3 is made up of 14 amino acids. After removal of 5 bases from V and 5 bases from J, the junction contained 8 bases not matched to a gene. The CDR3 sequence is CSVTSTGGGETQYF. The CDR3 coding sequence is TGCAGCGTTACTTCGACAGGGGGCGGGGAGACCCAGTACTTC.

V and J are TRBV11-2 and TRBJ2-3; TRBD2 might be the D (5 bases). V dropped 0 bases and J dropped 10 bases, with 17 bases sitting between them. Germline V gives CDR1 SGHAT, CDR2 FQNNGV. This CDR3 is 15 amino acids long. CDR3 loop: CASSLEVVRESAQYF. The CDR3 DNA sequence: TGTGCCAGCAGCTTAGAGGTGGTGAGGGAAAGTGCGCAGTATTTT.

V usage is TRBV11-3 and J usage is TRBJ1-2; D is uncertain. Germline V gene sequence: CDR1 SGHNT, CDR2 YENEEA. The CDR3 runs 13 residues. Trimming shortened V by 3 bases and J by 4 bases, and 9 bases separated the two germline ends. Written as DNA, the CDR3 is TGTGCCAGCAGCTTGGCAGGCCCCTATGGCTACACCTTC. Amino acids: CASSLAGPYGYTF.

This chain uses TRBV5-1 with TRBJ1-2; 7 nucleotides line up with TRBD1. Per germline, CDR1 SGHRS and CDR2 YFSETQ. Trimming took 3 bases from V and 4 from J; bases not matched to a gene: 9. The CDR3 runs to 15 residues. The CDR3 region is CASSYTGVGSYGYTF. CDR3 DNA sequence: TGCGCCAGCAGCTATACAGGGGTAGGGAGCTATGGCTACACCTTC.

This clone ranks as medium-sized (0.01 to 0.1%). V gene TRBV7-8 combines with J gene TRBJ2-2; D might be TRBD2 (5 bases). V shed 1 base and J shed 8 bases, with 11 bases lying between them. The CDR3 runs to 14 residues. Per the germline V gene, CDR1 is SGHVS and CDR2 is FQNEAQ. The CDR3 coding sequence is TGTGCCAGCAGCTTAGAACTAGATCGTGGGGAGCTGTTTTTT. The encoded protein is CASSLELDRGELFF. Combining the CDR3 with reference TRBV7-8 and TRBJ2-2 gives the whole variable domain GAGVSQSPRYKVAKRGQDVALRCDPISGHVSLFWYQQALGQGPEFLTYFQNEAQLDKSGLPSDRFFAERPEGSVSTLKIQRTQQEDSAVYLCASSLELDRGELFFGEGSRLTVL.

The chain uses TRBV7-9 and TRBJ1-1, with D unclear. The length of the CDR3 is 14 residues. V lost 5 bases and J 2 bases, leaving 12 bases between the germline ends. In germline, CDR1 is SEHNR, CDR2 FQNEAQ (reference sequence). The DNA for the CDR3 is TGTGCCAGCAGCCCCGGGCGGGGAAACACTGAAGCTTTCTTT. Translating gives CASSPGRGNTEAFF.

The chain couples TRBV27 to TRBJ2-2; no definite D call. Germline V gives CDR1 MNHEY, CDR2 SMNVEV (reference sequence). Trimming stripped 3 bases from V and 0 bases from J, with 11 bases between. CDR3 length equals 16 residues. The CDR3, as DNA: TGTGCCAGCAGTTTGATACAGTTCGCGAACACCGGGGAGCTGTTTTTT. Translating it yields CASSLIQFANTGELFF.

V is TRBV5-1 and J is TRBJ1-4; 9 bases line up with TRBD1. From germline, CDR1 is SGHRS and CDR2 YFSETQ. This CDR3 contains 15 residues. V was pared by 0 bases and J by 6 bases, with 3 bases of the junction left unmatched. The CDR3 reads CASSLAGTGYEKLFF. The CDR3 region has the DNA TGCGCCAGCAGCTTGGCCGGGACAGGGTATGAAAAACTGTTTTTT.

This clone was counted once. The CDR3 sequence is CASNLGQVNTEAFF. In DNA, the CDR3 is TGTGCCAGCAATCTGGGCCAAGTGAACACTGAAGCTTTCTTT. The chain is built from TRBV13 and TRBJ1-1; the D is unclear. The V gene lost 7 bases and the J gene lost 0 bases, with 12 bases spanning the gap. The CDR3 sequence is 14 residues long. Germline-derived CDR1 and CDR2 are PRHDT and FYEKMQ (reference sequence).

This chain uses TRBV7-9 with TRBJ1-1; 9 bases match TRBD1. CDR3 length equals 15 residues. In germline, CDR1 is SEHNR, CDR2 FQNEAQ (reference sequence). Trimming removed 5 bases from V and 4 bases from J; junction bases left unmatched: 8. The CDR3 region has the DNA TGTGCCAGCAGCCCAGGACAGGGGCGGACCACTGAAGCTTTCTTT. As protein: CASSPGQGRTTEAFF. Full variable domain (missing parts from reference TRBV7-9 and TRBJ1-1): DTGVSQNPRHKITKRGQNVTFRCDPISEHNRLYWYRQTLGQGPEFLTYFQNEAQLEKSRLLSDRFSAERPKGSFSTLEIQRTEQGDSAMYLCASSPGQGRTTEAFFGQGTRLTVV.

The J gene is TRBJ2-7, the V gene TRBV5-1, with 8 bases lining up with TRBD1. The CDR3 spans 15 residues. Germline CDR1 and CDR2: SGHRS and YFSETQ. With 2 bases clipped from V and 2 bases from J, the junction kept 6 bases outside the gene matches. The CDR3 nucleotides read TGCGCCAGCAGCTTCGTGGACAGGGCGGCCTACGAGCAGTACTTC. Protein: CASSFVDRAAYEQYF.

J is TRBJ2-5 and V is TRBV11-2; D gene ambiguous. This CDR3 comprises 11 residues. Germline V lookup: CDR1 SGHAT, CDR2 FQNNGV. Trimming shortened V by 1 base and J by 5 bases, and 2 bases separated the two germline ends. CDR3 sequence reads: CASSLAETQYF. For the CDR3, the DNA is TGTGCCAGCAGCTTAGCGGAGACCCAGTACTTC.

The chain recombines TRBV19 with TRBJ2-2; D is perhaps TRBD1 (7 bases). The CDR3 consists of 14 residues. V lost 10 bases and J 1 base, leaving 13 bases between the germline ends. CDR1 and CDR2 from the germline V gene are LNHDA and SQIVND (reference sequence). The CDR3 DNA is TGTGCCACCGGGGGACAGTTGAACACCGGGGAGCTGTTTTTT. Residues: CATGGQLNTGELFF.

The J gene is TRBJ1-5, the V gene TRBV30; D is uncertain. Trimming removed 1 base at V and 4 bases at J, with 14 bases between. CDR1 is GTSNPN and CDR2 is SVGIG in the germline V gene (reference sequence). This CDR3 region has 15 residues. The CDR3 DNA sequence: TGTGCCTGGAGTGCAGGTGGTCCGAATAATCAGCCCCAGCATTTT. It encodes CAWSAGGPNNQPQHF.

The chain employs TRBV7-2 and TRBJ2-1; 9 nucleotides agree with TRBD2. The CDR3 contains 16 residues. V trimming: 6 bases; J trimming: 4 bases; junction bases outside the gene matches: 10. CDR1 is SGHTA, CDR2 FQGNSA, per germline. CDR3 in DNA: TGTGCCAGCAGATATGAGGTAACTAGCGGGTACAATGAGCAGTTCTTC. Translation gives CASRYEVTSGYNEQFF. The full variable domain, in which reference TRBV7-2 and TRBJ2-1 provide the parts outside the CDR3, is GAGVSQSPSNKVTEKGKDVELRCDPISGHTALYWYRQSLGQGLEFLIYFQGNSAPDKSGLPSDRFSAERTGGSVSTLTIQRTQQEDSAVYLCASRYEVTSGYNEQFFGPGTRLTVL.

The CDR3 loop is CASSQERDSYGYTF. In nucleotides, the CDR3 is TGCGCCAGCAGCCAAGAGAGGGACAGTTATGGCTACACCTTC. The rearrangement joins TRBV4-3 to TRBJ1-2; 7 bases are a match to TRBD1. This CDR3 region has 14 residues. The ends lost 0 bases at V and 5 bases at J; junction bases unmatched: 3. Per germline, CDR1 LGHNA and CDR2 YSLEER.

The J gene is TRBJ1-1, the V gene TRBV12-3 or TRBV12-4; no clear D gene. The ends were cut back, 6 bases at V and 1 base at J, with 9 bases in the middle. This CDR3 has 13 amino acids. The CDR3 DNA reads as TGTGCCAGCAGAAACGGGAAGAACACTGAAGCTTTCTTT. Amino acids: CASRNGKNTEAFF.

The chain couples TRBV10-3 to TRBJ1-2, with D unclear. V lost 1 base and J 4 bases, leaving 4 bases between the germline ends. This CDR3 comprises 12 residues. Germline values: CDR1 ENHRY, CDR2 SYGVKD. The DNA for the CDR3 is TGTGCCATCAGTGAGTTCGGCTATGGCTACACCTTC. It encodes CAISEFGYGYTF.

The rearrangement uses TRBV19 and TRBJ1-4; no clear D gene. With 4 bases removed from V and 0 bases from J, the gap between germline ends came to 6 bases. This CDR3 has 14 amino acids. The germline V gene encodes CDR1 LNHDA and CDR2 SQIVND (reference sequence). The CDR3 coding sequence is TGTGCCAGTAGTAATCAGGCAACTAATGAAAAACTGTTTTTT. Amino acid sequence: CASSNQATNEKLFF.

This clone was counted a single time. J is TRBJ2-5 and V is TRBV24-1; the match to TRBD1 covers 9 bases. V gave up 6 bases and J gave up 2 bases; unmatched junction bases: 6. Germline V CDR1 and CDR2: KGHDR, SFDVKD. This CDR3 region has 15 residues. CDR3 in amino acids: CATSLPGQGQETQYF. CDR3 DNA: TGTGCCACCAGTCTACCGGGACAGGGTCAAGAGACCCAGTACTTC.

The sample holds a few counts of this clone. The CDR3 sequence: CASSLRTATEAFF. DNA of the CDR3: TGTGCCAGCAGTTTAAGGACAGCCACTGAAGCTTTCTTT. The rearrangement uses TRBV12-3 or TRBV12-4 and TRBJ1-1; possibly TRBD1 for D (6 bases). The CDR3 has 13 residues. Trimming left V 2 bases short and J 4 bases short, with 8 bases between.

The chain carries TRBV11-2 and TRBJ2-7; TRBD1 aligns across 7 bases. The V gene's germline CDR1 is SGHAT and CDR2 FQNNGV. After removal of 5 bases from V and 2 bases from J, the junction contained 3 bases not matched to a gene. CDR3 length: 13 residues. The CDR3: CASSADRAYEQYF. Written as DNA, the CDR3 is TGTGCCAGCAGCGCAGACAGGGCCTACGAGCAGTACTTC.

This chain uses TRBV13 with TRBJ2-3, with 9 bases lining up with TRBD2. The CDR3 is 18 residues long. Germline V gene lookup returns CDR1 PRHDT and CDR2 FYEKMQ (reference sequence). V was pared by 3 bases and J by 4 bases, with 14 bases of the junction left unmatched. The CDR3 sequence is CASSLVTLAGSFSDTQYF. CDR3 DNA: TGTGCCAGCAGCTTGGTGACTCTAGCGGGGAGTTTTTCAGATACGCAGTATTTT.

The chain links TRBV6-1 to TRBJ2-7; TRBD1 matches 8 bases. CDR3 length: 16 amino acids. Per germline, CDR1 MNHNS and CDR2 SASEGT. V shed 0 bases, J shed 2 bases, and the junction held 6 bases outside the gene matches. The chain's CDR3 is CASSEAQGARTYEQYF. CDR3 nucleotides: TGTGCCAGCAGTGAAGCGCAGGGGGCACGGACCTACGAGCAGTACTTC.

This clone was recorded only once. This chain links TRBV5-4 with TRBJ2-5; a weak D match, TRBD1 (5 bases). V was shortened by 6 bases and J by 1 base, with 13 bases between the two germline ends. Germline CDR1 is SGHNT and CDR2 is YYREEE (reference sequence). The CDR3 covers 14 residues. CDR3 sequence: CASNLGHFQETQYF. The DNA for the CDR3 is TGTGCCAGCAACCTAGGACACTTCCAAGAGACCCAGTACTTC.